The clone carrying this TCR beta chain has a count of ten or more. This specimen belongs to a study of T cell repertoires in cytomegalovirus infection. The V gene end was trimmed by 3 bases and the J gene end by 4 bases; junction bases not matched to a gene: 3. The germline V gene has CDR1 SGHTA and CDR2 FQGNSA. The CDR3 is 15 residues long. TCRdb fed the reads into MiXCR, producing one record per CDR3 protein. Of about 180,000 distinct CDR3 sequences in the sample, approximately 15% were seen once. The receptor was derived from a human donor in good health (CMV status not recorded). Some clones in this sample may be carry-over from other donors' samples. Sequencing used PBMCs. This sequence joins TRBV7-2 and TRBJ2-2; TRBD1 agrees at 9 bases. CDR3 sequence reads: CASSFQTGGTGELFF. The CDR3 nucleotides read TGTGCCAGCAGCTTCCAGACAGGGGGCACCGGGGAGCTGTTTTTT.